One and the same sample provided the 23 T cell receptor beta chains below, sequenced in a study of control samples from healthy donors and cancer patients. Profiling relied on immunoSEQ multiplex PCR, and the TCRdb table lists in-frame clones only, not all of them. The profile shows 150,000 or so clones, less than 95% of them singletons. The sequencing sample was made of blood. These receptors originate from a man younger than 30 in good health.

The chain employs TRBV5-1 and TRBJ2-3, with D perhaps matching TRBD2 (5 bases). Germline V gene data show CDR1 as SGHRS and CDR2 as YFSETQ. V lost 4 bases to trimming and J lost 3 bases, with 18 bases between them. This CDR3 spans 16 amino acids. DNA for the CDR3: TGCGCCAGCAGCACGGAACTAGATAGGGCTACAGATACGCAGTATTTT. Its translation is CASSTELDRATDTQYF.

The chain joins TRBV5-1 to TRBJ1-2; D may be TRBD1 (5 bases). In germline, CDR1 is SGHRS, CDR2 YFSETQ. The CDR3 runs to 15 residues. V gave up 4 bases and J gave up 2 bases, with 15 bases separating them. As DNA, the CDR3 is TGCGCCAGCAGCAGCTACCGGGACGGAAACTATGGCTACACCTTC. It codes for CASSSYRDGNYGYTF.

CDR3 sequence reads: CASSRQGEQKQYF. As DNA, the CDR3 is TGTGCCAGCAGCCGACAGGGGGAACAGAAGCAGTACTTC. This chain connects TRBV11-3 to TRBJ2-7, with 9 bases that match TRBD1. The V gene end was trimmed by 5 bases and the J gene end by 8 bases; junction bases not matched to a gene: 7. Germline values: CDR1 SGHNT, CDR2 YENEEA. This CDR3 region has 13 residues.

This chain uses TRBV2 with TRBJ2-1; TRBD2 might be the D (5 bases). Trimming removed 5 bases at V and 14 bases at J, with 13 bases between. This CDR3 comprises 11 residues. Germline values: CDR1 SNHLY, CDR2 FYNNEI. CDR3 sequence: CASSPGLMEFF. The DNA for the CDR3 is TGTGCCAGCAGTCCCGGACTTATGGAGTTCTTC. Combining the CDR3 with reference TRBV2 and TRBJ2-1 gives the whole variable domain EPEVTQTPSHQVTQMGQEVILRCVPISNHLYFYWYRQILGQKVEFLVSFYNNEISEKSEIFDDQFSVERPDGSNFTLKIRSTKLEDSAMYFCASSPGLMEFFGPGTRLTVL.

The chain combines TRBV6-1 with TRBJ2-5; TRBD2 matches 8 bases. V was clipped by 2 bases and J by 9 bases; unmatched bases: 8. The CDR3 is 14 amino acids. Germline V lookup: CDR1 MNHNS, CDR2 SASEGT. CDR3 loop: CASSESGNGGAQYF. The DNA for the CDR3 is TGTGCCAGCAGTGAAAGTGGGAACGGGGGGGCCCAGTACTTC.

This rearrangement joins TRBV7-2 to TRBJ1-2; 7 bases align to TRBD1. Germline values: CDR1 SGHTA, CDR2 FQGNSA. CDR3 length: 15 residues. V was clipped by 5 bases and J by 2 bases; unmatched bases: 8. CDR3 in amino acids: CASSLGTAVNYGYTF. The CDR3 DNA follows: TGTGCCAGCAGCCTAGGGACAGCTGTGAACTATGGCTACACCTTC.

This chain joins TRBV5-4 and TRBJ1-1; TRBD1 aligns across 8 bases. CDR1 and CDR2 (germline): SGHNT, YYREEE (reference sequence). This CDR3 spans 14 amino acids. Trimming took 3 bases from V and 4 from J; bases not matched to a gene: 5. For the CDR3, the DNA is TGTGCCAGCAGCTGGGACAGGAGTTCCACTGAAGCTTTCTTT. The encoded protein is CASSWDRSSTEAFF.

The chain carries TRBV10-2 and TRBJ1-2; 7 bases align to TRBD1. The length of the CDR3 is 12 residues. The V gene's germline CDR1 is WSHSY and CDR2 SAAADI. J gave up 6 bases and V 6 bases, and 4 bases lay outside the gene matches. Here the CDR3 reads CASSATGDGYTF. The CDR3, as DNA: TGCGCCAGCAGCGCAACAGGGGATGGCTACACCTTC.

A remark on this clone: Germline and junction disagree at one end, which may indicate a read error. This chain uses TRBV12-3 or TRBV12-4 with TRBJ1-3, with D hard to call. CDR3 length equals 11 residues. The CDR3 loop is CASSLGDTLHF. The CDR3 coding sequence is TGTGCCAGCAGTTTGGGAGACACCCTTCATTTT.

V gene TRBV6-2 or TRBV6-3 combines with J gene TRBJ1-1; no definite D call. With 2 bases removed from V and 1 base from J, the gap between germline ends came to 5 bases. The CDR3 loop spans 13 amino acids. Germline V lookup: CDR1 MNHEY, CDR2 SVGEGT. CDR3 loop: CASSYLGNTEAFF. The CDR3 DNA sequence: TGTGCCAGCAGTTACCTGGGGAACACTGAAGCTTTCTTT.

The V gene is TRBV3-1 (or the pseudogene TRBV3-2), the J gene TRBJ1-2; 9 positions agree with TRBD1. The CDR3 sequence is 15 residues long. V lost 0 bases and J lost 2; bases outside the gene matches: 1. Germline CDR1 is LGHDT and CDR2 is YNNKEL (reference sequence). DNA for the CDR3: TGTGCCAGCAGCCAAGATGGACAGGGGAACTATGGCTACACCTTC. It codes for CASSQDGQGNYGYTF.

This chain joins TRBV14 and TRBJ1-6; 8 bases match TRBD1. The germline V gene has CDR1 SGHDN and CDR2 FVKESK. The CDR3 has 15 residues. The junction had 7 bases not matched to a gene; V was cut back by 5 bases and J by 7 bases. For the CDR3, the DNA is TGTGCCAGCAGCGCGGACAGGGCTGGCAATTCACCCCTCCACTTT. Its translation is CASSADRAGNSPLHF.

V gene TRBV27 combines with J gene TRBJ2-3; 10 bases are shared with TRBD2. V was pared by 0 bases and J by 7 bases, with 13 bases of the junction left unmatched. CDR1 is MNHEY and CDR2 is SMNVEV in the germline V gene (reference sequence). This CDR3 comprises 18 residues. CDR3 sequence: CASSLSPSGGGPTNTQYF. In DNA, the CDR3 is TGTGCCAGCAGTTTATCCCCTAGCGGGGGTGGACCTACGAATACGCAGTATTTT.

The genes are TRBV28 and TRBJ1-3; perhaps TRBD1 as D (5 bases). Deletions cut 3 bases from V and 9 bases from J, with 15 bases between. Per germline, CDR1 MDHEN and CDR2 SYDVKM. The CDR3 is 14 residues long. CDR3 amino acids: CASSFLPSGATIYF. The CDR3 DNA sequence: TGTGCCAGCAGTTTTCTCCCTAGCGGGGCCACCATATATTTT.

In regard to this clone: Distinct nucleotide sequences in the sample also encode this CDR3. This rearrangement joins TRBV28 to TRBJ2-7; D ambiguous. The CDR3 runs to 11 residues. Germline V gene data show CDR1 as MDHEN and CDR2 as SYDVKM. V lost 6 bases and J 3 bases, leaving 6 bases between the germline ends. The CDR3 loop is CASSPHYEQYF. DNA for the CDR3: TGTGCCAGCAGCCCCCACTACGAGCAGTACTTC.

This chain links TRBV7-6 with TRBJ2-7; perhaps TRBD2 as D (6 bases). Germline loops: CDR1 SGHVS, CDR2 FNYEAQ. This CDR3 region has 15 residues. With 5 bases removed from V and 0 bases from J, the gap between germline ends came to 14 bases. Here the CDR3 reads CASSRGGTFSYEQYF. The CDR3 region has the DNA TGTGCCAGCAGCCGGGGAGGTACCTTCTCCTACGAGCAGTACTTC.

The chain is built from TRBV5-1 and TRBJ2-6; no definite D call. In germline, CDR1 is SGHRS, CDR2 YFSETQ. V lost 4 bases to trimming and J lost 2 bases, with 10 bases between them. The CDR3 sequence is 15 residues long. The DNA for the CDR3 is TGCGCCAGCAGCATCCAGCGTCCTGGGGCCAACGTCCTGACTTTC. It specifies CASSIQRPGANVLTF. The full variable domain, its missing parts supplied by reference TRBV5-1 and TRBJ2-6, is KAGVTQTPRYLIKTRGQQVTLSCSPISGHRSVSWYQQTPGQGLQFLFEYFSETQRNKGNFPGRFSGRQFSNSRSEMNVSTLELGDSALYLCASSIQRPGANVLTFGAGSRLTVL.

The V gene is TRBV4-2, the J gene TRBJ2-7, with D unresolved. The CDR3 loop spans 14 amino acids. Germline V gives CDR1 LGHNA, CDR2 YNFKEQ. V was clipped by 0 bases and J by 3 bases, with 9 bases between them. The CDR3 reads CASSQDGHSYEQYF. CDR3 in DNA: TGTGCCAGCAGCCAAGATGGGCACAGCTACGAGCAGTACTTC.

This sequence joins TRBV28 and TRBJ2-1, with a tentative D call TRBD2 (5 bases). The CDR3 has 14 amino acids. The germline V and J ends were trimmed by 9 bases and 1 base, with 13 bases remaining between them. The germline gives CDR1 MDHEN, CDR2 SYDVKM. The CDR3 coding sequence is TGTGCCAGTGTAACGGGGATATCCTACAATGAGCAGTTCTTC. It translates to CASVTGISYNEQFF.

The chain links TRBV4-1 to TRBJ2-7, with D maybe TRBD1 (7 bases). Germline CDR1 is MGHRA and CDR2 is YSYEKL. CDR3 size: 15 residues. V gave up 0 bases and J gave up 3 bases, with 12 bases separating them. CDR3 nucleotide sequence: TGCGCCAGCAGCCAAGAAGGTCAGGGGGGCTACGAGCAGTACTTC. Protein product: CASSQEGQGGYEQYF.

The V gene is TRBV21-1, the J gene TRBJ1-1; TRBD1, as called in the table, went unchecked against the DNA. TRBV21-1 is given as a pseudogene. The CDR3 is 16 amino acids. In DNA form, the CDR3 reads TGTGCCAGCAGCAAAGAGCCTACAGGACGGGACACTGAAGCTTTCTTT. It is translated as CASSKEPTGRDTEAFF.

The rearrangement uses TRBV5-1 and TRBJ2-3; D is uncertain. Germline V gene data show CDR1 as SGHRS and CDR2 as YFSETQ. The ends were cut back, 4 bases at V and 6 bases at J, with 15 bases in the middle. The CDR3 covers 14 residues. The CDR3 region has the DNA TGCGCCAGCAGCAGGCTAGGGATATCGGATACGCAGTATTTT. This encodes CASSRLGISDTQYF.

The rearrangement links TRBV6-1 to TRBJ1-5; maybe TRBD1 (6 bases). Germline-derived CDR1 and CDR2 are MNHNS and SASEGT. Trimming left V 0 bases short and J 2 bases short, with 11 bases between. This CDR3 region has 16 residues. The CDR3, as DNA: TGTGCCAGCAGTGAAGCAGGAGGGGGTGGCAATCAGCCCCAGCATTTT. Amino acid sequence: CASSEAGGGGNQPQHF.